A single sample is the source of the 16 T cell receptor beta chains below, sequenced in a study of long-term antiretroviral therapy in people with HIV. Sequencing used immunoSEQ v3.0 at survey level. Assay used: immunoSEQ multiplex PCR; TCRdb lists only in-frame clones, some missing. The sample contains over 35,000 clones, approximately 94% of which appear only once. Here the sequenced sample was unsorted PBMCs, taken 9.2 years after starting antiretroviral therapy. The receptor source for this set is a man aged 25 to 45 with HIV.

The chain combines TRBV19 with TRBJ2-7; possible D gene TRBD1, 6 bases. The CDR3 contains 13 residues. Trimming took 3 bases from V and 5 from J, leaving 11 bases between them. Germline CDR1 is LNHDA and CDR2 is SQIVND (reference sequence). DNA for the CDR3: TGTGCCAGTAGTATTACAGGGACCCACGAGCAGTACTTC. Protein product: CASSITGTHEQYF.

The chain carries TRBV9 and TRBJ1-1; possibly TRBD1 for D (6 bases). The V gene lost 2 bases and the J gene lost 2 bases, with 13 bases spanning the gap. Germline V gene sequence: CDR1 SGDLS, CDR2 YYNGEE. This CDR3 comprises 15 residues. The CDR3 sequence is CASSVVAGVNTEAFF. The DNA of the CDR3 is TGTGCCAGCAGCGTCGTGGCAGGGGTAAACACTGAAGCTTTCTTT.

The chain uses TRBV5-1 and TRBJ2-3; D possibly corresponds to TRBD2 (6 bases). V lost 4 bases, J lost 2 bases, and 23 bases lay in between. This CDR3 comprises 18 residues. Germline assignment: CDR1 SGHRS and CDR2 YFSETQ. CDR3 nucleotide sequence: TGCGCCAGCAGCAGATCCCCGGTAGCGGCCCAATACACAGATACGCAGTATTTT. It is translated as CASSRSPVAAQYTDTQYF.

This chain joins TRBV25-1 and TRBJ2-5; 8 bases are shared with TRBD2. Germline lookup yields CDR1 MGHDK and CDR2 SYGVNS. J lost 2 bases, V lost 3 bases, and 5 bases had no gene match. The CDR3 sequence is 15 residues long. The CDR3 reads CASSDRGGLQETQYF. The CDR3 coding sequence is TGTGCCAGCAGTGATCGGGGGGGGCTACAAGAGACCCAGTACTTC.

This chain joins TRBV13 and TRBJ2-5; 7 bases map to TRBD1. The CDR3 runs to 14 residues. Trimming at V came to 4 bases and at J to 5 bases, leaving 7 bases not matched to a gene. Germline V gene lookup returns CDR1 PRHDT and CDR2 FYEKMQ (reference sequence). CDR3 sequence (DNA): TGTGCCAGCAGCTCCCCCGGGACAGTGGAGACCCAGTACTTC. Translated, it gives CASSSPGTVETQYF.

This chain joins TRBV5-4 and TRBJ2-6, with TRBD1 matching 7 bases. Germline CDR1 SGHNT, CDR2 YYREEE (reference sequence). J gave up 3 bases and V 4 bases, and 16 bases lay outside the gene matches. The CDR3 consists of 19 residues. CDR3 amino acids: CASSPIGVTGKSGANVLTF. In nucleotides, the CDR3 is TGTGCCAGCAGCCCCATTGGGGTGACAGGGAAGAGTGGGGCCAACGTCCTGACTTTC.

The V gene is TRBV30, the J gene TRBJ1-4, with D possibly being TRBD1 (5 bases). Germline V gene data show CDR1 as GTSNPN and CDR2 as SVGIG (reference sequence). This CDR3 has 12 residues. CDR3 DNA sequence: TGTGCGTCGGACACAACTAATGAAAAACTGTTTTTT. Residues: CASDTTNEKLFF. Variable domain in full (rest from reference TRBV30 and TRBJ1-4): SQTIHQWPATLVQPVGSPLSLECTVEGTSNPNLYWYRQAAGRGLQLLFYSVGIGQISSEVPQNLSASRPQDRQFILSSKKLLLSDSGFYLCASDTTNEKLFFGSGTQLSVL.

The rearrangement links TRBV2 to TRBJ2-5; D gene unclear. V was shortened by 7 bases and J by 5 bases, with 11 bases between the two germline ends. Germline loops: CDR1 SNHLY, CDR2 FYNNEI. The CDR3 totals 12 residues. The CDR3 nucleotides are TGTGCCAGCATTAACCGTGGGGAGACCCAGTACTTC. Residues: CASINRGETQYF.

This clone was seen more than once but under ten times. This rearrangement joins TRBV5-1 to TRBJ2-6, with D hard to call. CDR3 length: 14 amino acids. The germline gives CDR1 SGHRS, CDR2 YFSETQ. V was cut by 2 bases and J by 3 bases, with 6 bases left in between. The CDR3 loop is CASSFGGGANVLTF. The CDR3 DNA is TGCGCCAGCAGCTTCGGCGGTGGGGCCAACGTCCTGACTTTC.

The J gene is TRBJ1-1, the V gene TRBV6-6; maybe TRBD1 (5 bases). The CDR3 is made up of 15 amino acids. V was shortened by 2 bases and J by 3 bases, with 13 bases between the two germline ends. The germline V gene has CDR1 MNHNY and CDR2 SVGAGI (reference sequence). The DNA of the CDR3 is TGTGCCAGCAGTTACACCGGATTGGGGGACACTGAAGCTTTCTTT. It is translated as CASSYTGLGDTEAFF.

As DNA, the CDR3 is TGTGCCAGCAGCGTAGCGTCTCGGGGGTCCGGGGAGCTGTTTTTT. This translates into CASSVASRGSGELFF. V gene TRBV9 combines with J gene TRBJ2-2; the D gene is possibly TRBD2 (6 bases). Germline CDR1 reads SGDLS; CDR2 reads YYNGEE. The germline V and J ends were trimmed by 0 bases and 6 bases, with 12 bases remaining between them. The CDR3 loop spans 15 amino acids.

The CDR3 bases are TGTGCCAGCAGCTTAGTGGCTAGCGGGGTTGAGACCCAGTACTTC. It encodes CASSLVASGVETQYF. This chain links TRBV7-2 with TRBJ2-5; 9 bases line up with TRBD2. Germline CDR1 and CDR2: SGHTA and FQGNSA. The CDR3 spans 15 residues. With V trimmed by 1 base and J by 5 bases, 5 bases remained unmatched.

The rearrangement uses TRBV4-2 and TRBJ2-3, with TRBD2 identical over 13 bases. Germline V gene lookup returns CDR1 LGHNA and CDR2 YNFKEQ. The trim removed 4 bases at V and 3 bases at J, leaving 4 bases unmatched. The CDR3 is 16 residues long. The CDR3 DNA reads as TGTGCCAGCAGCCGAGTGGGACTAGCGGGGACAGATACGCAGTATTTT. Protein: CASSRVGLAGTDTQYF.

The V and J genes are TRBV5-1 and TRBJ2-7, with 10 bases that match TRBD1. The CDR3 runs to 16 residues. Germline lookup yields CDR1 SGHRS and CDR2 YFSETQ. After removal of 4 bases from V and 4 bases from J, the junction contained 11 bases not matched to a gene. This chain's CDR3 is CASSLGGQGSLYEQYF. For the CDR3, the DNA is TGCGCCAGCAGCCTTGGGGGACAGGGGTCACTTTACGAGCAGTACTTC.

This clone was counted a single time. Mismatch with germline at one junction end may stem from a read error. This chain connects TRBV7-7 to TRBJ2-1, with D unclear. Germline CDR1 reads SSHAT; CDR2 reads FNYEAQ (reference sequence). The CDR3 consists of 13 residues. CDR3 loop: CASSLGLYNEQFF. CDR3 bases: TGTGCTAGCAGCTTGGGCTTATACAATGAGCAGTTCTTC.

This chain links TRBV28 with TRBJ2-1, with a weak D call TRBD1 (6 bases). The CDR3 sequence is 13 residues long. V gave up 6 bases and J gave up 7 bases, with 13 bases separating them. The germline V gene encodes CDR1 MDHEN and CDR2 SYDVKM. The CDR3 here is CASSPSGTNEQFF. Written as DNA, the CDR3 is TGTGCCAGCAGCCCCTCCGGGACAAATGAGCAGTTCTTC. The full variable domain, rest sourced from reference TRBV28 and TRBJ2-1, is DVKVTQSSRYLVKRTGEKVFLECVQDMDHENMFWYRQDPGLGLRLIYFSYDVKMKEKGDIPEGYSVSREKKERFSLILESASTNQTSMYLCASSPSGTNEQFFGPGTRLTVL.